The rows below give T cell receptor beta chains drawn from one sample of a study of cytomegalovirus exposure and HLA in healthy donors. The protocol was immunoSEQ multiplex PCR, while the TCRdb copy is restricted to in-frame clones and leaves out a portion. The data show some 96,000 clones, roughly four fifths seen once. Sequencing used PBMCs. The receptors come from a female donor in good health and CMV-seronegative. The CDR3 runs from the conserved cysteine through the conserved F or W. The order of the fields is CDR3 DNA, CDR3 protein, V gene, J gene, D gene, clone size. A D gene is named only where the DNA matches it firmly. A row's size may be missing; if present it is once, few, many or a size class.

CDR3nt: TGTGCCAGCAGCTTAGCTCCTCGACTAGGGAGCTACAATGAGCAGTTCTTC
CDR3aa: CASSLAPRLGSYNEQFF
v_gene: TRBV7-3
j_gene: TRBJ2-1
d_gene: .
abundance: .

CDR3nt: TGTGCCAGCAGCCAACTAGCGGGAGAATTCGGGGAGCTGTTTTTT
CDR3aa: CASSQLAGEFGELFF
v_gene: TRBV7-2
j_gene: TRBJ2-2
d_gene: TRBD2
abundance: .

CDR3nt: TGTTCCAGCAGCTTAGTCGGCTACGAGCAGTACTTC
CDR3aa: CSSSLVGYEQYF
v_gene: TRBV7-9
j_gene: TRBJ2-7
d_gene: .
abundance: .

CDR3nt: TGTGCCATCAAGGGGGGGGGACTAGCGGGAGGAGGCACCGGGGAGCTGTTTTTT
CDR3aa: CAIKGGGLAGGGTGELFF
v_gene: TRBV10-3
j_gene: TRBJ2-2
d_gene: TRBD2
abundance: .

CDR3nt: TGTGCCAGCGGCCGGGACTCTACCACCGGGGAGCTGTTTTTT
CDR3aa: CASGRDSTTGELFF
v_gene: TRBV13
j_gene: TRBJ2-2
d_gene: .
abundance: .

CDR3nt: TGTGCCAGCAGCTACTCGACAGGGCCCTATGGCTACACCTTC
CDR3aa: CASSYSTGPYGYTF
v_gene: TRBV7-6
j_gene: TRBJ1-2
d_gene: TRBD1
abundance: .

CDR3nt: TGTGCCAGTCGGGACAGGGGGAACTATGGCTACACCTTC
CDR3aa: CASRDRGNYGYTF
v_gene: TRBV30
j_gene: TRBJ1-2
d_gene: TRBD1
abundance: .

CDR3nt: TGTGCCAGCTCACCAAGGGAGGGGACAGGGTCGAGCTCCTACAATGAGCAGTTCTTC
CDR3aa: CASSPREGTGSSSYNEQFF
v_gene: TRBV18
j_gene: TRBJ2-1
d_gene: TRBD1
abundance: .

CDR3nt: TGTGCCAGCAGTTTAGCCACATGGGGGGCCAACGTCCTGACTTTC
CDR3aa: CASSLATWGANVLTF
v_gene: TRBV27
j_gene: TRBJ2-6
d_gene: .
abundance: .

CDR3nt: TGTGCTAGTGGTTTTTCATCGAGCGGCTATGGCTACACCTTC
CDR3aa: CASGFSSSGYGYTF
v_gene: TRBV12-5
j_gene: TRBJ1-2
d_gene: .
abundance: .

CDR3nt: TGCGCCGGAAAGGAGGGTACCAACACCGGGGAGCTGTTTTTT
CDR3aa: CAGKEGTNTGELFF
v_gene: TRBV5-1
j_gene: TRBJ2-2
d_gene: .
abundance: .

CDR3nt: TGCGCCAGCAGCTTGGGGGACAGGGGCGGCCCCCTCCACTTT
CDR3aa: CASSLGDRGGPLHF
v_gene: TRBV5-1
j_gene: TRBJ1-6
d_gene: TRBD1
abundance: .

CDR3nt: TGTGCCATCAGTGAGTCTATGGGCAGGCGAATCCAGTTCTTC
CDR3aa: CAISESMGRRIQFF
v_gene: TRBV10-3
j_gene: TRBJ2-1
d_gene: .
abundance: once

CDR3nt: TGTGCCAGCAGCTCAGGGGAGACCCAGTACTTC
CDR3aa: CASSSGETQYF
v_gene: TRBV11-3
j_gene: TRBJ2-5
d_gene: .
abundance: .

CDR3nt: TGTGCCAGCAGCTTATTAGGAGGGATCTCCTACAATGAGCAGTTCTTC
CDR3aa: CASSLLGGISYNEQFF
v_gene: TRBV7-2
j_gene: TRBJ2-1
d_gene: .
abundance: once

CDR3nt: TGTGCCAGCAGCATCACAGGGTCTTACGAGCAGTACTTC
CDR3aa: CASSITGSYEQYF
v_gene: TRBV28
j_gene: TRBJ2-7
d_gene: .
abundance: .

CDR3nt: TGTGCCAGCAGTGGACAGGGTTTTATGAACACTGAAGCTTTCTTT
CDR3aa: CASSGQGFMNTEAFF
v_gene: TRBV2
j_gene: TRBJ1-1
d_gene: TRBD1
abundance: .

CDR3nt: TGTGCTAGTGGCCCTATCACAGGGGGCCAATACGAGCAGTACTTC
CDR3aa: CASGPITGGQYEQYF
v_gene: TRBV12-5
j_gene: TRBJ2-7
d_gene: TRBD1
abundance: .

CDR3nt: TGCGCCAGCAAGCTAGCCCTACCTTACCAAGAGACCCAGTACTTC
CDR3aa: CASKLALPYQETQYF
v_gene: TRBV5-1
j_gene: TRBJ2-5
d_gene: .
abundance: .

CDR3nt: TGTGCCAGCAGCGTAGCTAAAGGGGGCGGCACCGGGGAGCTGTTTTTT
CDR3aa: CASSVAKGGGTGELFF
v_gene: TRBV9
j_gene: TRBJ2-2
d_gene: TRBD1
abundance: .